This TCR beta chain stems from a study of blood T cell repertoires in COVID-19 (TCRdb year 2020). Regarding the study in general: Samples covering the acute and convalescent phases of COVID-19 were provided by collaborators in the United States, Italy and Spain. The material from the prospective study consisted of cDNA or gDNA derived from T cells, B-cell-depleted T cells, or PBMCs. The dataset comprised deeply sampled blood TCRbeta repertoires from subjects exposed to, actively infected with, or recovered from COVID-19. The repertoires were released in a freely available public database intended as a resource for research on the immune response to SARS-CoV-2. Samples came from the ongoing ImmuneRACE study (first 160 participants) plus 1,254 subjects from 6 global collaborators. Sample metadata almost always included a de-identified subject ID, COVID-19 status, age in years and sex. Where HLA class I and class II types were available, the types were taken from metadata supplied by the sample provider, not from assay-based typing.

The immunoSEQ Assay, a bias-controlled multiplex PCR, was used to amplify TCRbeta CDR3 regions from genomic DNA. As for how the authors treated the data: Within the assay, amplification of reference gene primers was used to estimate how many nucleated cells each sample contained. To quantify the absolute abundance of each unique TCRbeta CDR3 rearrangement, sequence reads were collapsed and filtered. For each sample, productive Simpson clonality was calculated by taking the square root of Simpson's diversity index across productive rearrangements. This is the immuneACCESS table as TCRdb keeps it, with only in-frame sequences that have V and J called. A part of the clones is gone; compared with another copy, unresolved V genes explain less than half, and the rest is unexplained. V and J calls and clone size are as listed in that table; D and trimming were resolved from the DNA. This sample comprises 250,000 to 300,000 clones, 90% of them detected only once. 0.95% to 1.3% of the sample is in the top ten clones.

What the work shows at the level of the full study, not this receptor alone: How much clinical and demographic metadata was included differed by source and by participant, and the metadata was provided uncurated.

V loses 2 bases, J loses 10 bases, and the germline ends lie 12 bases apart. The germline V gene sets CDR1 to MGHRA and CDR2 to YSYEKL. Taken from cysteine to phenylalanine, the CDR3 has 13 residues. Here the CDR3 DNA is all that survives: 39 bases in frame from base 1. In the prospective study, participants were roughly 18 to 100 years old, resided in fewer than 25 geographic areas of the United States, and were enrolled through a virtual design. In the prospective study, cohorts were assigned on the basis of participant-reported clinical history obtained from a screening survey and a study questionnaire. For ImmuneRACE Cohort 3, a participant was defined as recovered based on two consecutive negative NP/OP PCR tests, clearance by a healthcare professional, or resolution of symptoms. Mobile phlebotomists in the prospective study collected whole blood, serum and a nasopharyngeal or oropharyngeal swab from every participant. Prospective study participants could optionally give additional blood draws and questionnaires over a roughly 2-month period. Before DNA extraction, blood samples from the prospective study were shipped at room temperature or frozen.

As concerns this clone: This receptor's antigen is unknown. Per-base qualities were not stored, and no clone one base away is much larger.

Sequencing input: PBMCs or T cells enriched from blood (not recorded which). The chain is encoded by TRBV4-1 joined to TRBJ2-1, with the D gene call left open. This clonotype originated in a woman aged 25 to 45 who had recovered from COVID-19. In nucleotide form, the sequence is TGCGCCAGCAGCCAATTCGGTGGCGGCGAGCAGTTCTTC. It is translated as CASSQFGGGEQFF.